The 26 T cell receptor beta chains below come from one sample, sequenced in a study of blood T cell repertoires in COVID-19. TCRdb's table, derived via immunoSEQ multiplex PCR, lists solely in-frame clones and lacks some. The table records under 200,000 clones, approximately 79% of them present only once. The source material was PBMCs or T cells enriched from blood (not recorded which). The source is a man over 45 who had recovered from COVID-19.

V is TRBV19 and J is TRBJ1-6; 8 bases are a match to TRBD1. The V gene's germline CDR1 is LNHDA and CDR2 SQIVND (reference sequence). The CDR3 loop spans 12 amino acids. With 3 bases clipped from V and 15 bases from J, the junction kept 4 bases outside the gene matches. The CDR3 loop is CASSIDRGILHF. As DNA, the CDR3 is TGTGCCAGTAGTATTGACAGGGGCATCCTCCACTTT.

The rearrangement uses TRBV10-3 and TRBJ1-4, with 8 bases matching TRBD1. CDR1 is ENHRY, CDR2 SYGVKD, per germline. The CDR3 is 15 residues long. V shed 3 bases, J shed 8 bases, and the junction held 8 bases outside the gene matches. This chain's CDR3 is CAISEIGQGGEKLFF. The CDR3 DNA is TGTGCCATCAGTGAAATCGGACAGGGTGGGGAAAAACTGTTTTTT.

The chain carries TRBV7-9 and TRBJ1-6, with D possibly matching TRBD1 (6 bases). Germline V lookup: CDR1 SEHNR, CDR2 FQNEAQ (reference sequence). Trimming shortened V by 1 base and J by 10 bases, and 11 bases separated the two germline ends. This CDR3 has 14 residues. The CDR3 protein is CASSLVQGQSPLHF. The CDR3 DNA sequence: TGTGCCAGCAGCTTAGTACAGGGACAATCACCCCTCCACTTT.

CDR3 sequence: CASGRDRTGEQYF. CDR3 in DNA: TGTGCCAGTGGACGGGACAGGACGGGAGAGCAGTACTTC. The gene calls are TRBV19 and TRBJ2-7, with 8 bases matching TRBD1. Per the germline V gene, CDR1 is LNHDA and CDR2 is SQIVND (reference sequence). With V trimmed by 8 bases and J by 7 bases, 10 bases remained unmatched. This CDR3 is built from 13 residues.

The rearrangement links TRBV5-1 to TRBJ1-4; the match to TRBD1 covers 9 bases. The length of the CDR3 is 14 residues. The germline CDR1 and CDR2 sequences are SGHRS and YFSETQ. Trimming at V came to 7 bases and at J to 4 bases, leaving 5 bases not matched to a gene. This CDR3 is CASASGQGNEKLFF. Written as DNA, the CDR3 is TGCGCCAGCGCCTCGGGACAGGGTAATGAAAAACTGTTTTTT.

This clone has only one observation. The V call is TRBV5-1, the J call TRBJ1-1; 10 positions agree with TRBD1. The CDR3 spans 14 residues. J lost 6 bases, V lost 4 bases, and 6 bases had no gene match. The germline V gene encodes CDR1 SGHRS and CDR2 YFSETQ. CDR3: CASSARQGAAEAFF. The CDR3 nucleotides read TGCGCCAGCAGCGCTAGACAGGGGGCCGCTGAAGCTTTCTTT.

This rearrangement joins TRBV10-3 to TRBJ2-1; 11 bases fit TRBD2. CDR3 length: 15 residues. CDR1 and CDR2 (germline): ENHRY, SYGVKD. V trimming: 4 bases; J trimming: 9 bases; junction bases outside the gene matches: 8. The CDR3 DNA reads TGTGCCATCAGTGGTAGACTAGCGGGGACGTTTGAGCAGTTCTTC. Translated: CAISGRLAGTFEQFF.

Turning to this clone: One end of the junction does not line up with germline, which may come from a read error. The chain is built from TRBV11-2 and TRBJ1-4, with 7 bases fitting TRBD1. Germline CDR1 is SGHAT and CDR2 is FQNNGV. The CDR3 is 15 residues long. CDR3 sequence (DNA): TGTGCCAGCAGCTTAGCCGGGGCCAGGGGGGAAAAACAGTTTTTT. This encodes CASSLAGARGEKQFF.

V is TRBV23-1 and J is TRBJ2-3, with D perhaps matching TRBD1 (6 bases). TRBV23-1 falls under the ORF class, with uncertain function. CDR3 size: 17 residues. Trimming took 0 bases from V and 4 from J, leaving 17 bases between them. The CDR3 loop reads CASSQSQSQGRADTQYF. In nucleotides, the CDR3 is TGCGCCAGCAGTCAATCGCAAAGCCAGGGGCGGGCAGATACGCAGTATTTT.

The genes are TRBV2 and TRBJ1-5, with TRBD1 matching over 10 bases. The CDR3 sequence is 14 residues long. Germline assignment: CDR1 SNHLY and CDR2 FYNNEI. V dropped 5 bases and J dropped 7; count of bases not matched to a gene: 5. DNA for the CDR3: TGTGCCAGCAGTAAGACAGGGGGCAGACAGCCCCAGCATTTT. Its translation: CASSKTGGRQPQHF.

The chain combines TRBV10-3 with TRBJ2-1, with 10 nucleotides matching TRBD1. Germline CDR1 and CDR2: ENHRY and SYGVKD. V lost 6 bases, J lost 5 bases, and 4 bases stayed unmatched. The CDR3 extends over 14 amino acids. CDR3 DNA sequence: TGTGCCATCAGCCGACAGGGGGCGAACAATGAGCAGTTCTTC. Its translation is CAISRQGANNEQFF.

The chain combines TRBV3-1 (or the pseudogene TRBV3-2) with TRBJ1-2; perhaps TRBD1 as D (6 bases). Trimming pared 4 bases from V and 6 bases from J, leaving 6 bases between. The CDR3 contains 11 residues. Germline CDR1 LGHDT, CDR2 YNNKEL (reference sequence). The CDR3 loop reads CASSRDNGYTF. The CDR3 DNA reads TGTGCCAGCAGCCGGGACAATGGCTACACCTTC.

The chain uses TRBV19 and TRBJ1-2; the D is unclear. With 0 bases removed from V and 6 bases from J, the gap between germline ends came to 8 bases. The CDR3 has 13 residues. CDR1 and CDR2 from the germline V gene are LNHDA and SQIVND (reference sequence). The CDR3 DNA reads as TGTGCCAGTAGTATAGAGCCGGGGAATGGCTACACCTTC. Residues: CASSIEPGNGYTF.

This clone has only a few counts. The rearrangement links TRBV5-4 to TRBJ1-2; D remains unclear. This CDR3 region has 15 residues. V was pared by 6 bases and J by 6 bases, with 21 bases between. CDR1 is SGHNT, CDR2 YYREEE, per germline (reference sequence). The CDR3 DNA follows: TGTGCCAGCACCCCGGAGCTCTGGGTGGCCGATGGCTACACCTTC. This encodes CASTPELWVADGYTF.

The CDR3 loop reads CASNRVNYGYTF. The CDR3 DNA reads as TGTGCCAGCAACAGGGTGAACTATGGCTACACCTTC. The chain has TRBV7-9 and TRBJ1-2; tentative D call: TRBD1 (6 bases). The V and J ends lost 7 bases and 2 bases respectively, with 8 bases between them. This CDR3 spans 12 amino acids. The germline V gene has CDR1 SEHNR and CDR2 FQNEAQ (reference sequence).

This sequence joins TRBV5-1 and TRBJ2-3, with TRBD1 identical over 8 bases. The ends lost 3 bases at V and 5 bases at J; junction bases unmatched: 5. CDR1 and CDR2 from the germline V gene are SGHRS and YFSETQ. The CDR3 loop spans 14 amino acids. CDR3 sequence reads: CASSWTGYGDTQYF. The CDR3 DNA reads as TGCGCCAGCAGCTGGACAGGGTATGGAGATACGCAGTATTTT.

The chain links TRBV29-1 to TRBJ2-7; 12 nucleotides match TRBD1. V lost 6 bases, J lost 4 bases, and 7 bases stayed unmatched. CDR1 and CDR2 (germline): SQVTM, ANQGSEA. This CDR3 has 14 residues. CDR3 protein: CSVVGTGGTYEQYF. CDR3 coding DNA: TGCAGCGTGGTGGGGACAGGGGGCACGTACGAGCAGTACTTC.

V and J are TRBV14 and TRBJ1-2; TRBD1 might be the D (6 bases). Germline assignment: CDR1 SGHDN and CDR2 FVKESK. V shed 2 bases and J shed 7 bases, with 14 bases lying between them. CDR3 length: 14 amino acids. CDR3 residues: CASSQRQGMRGYTF. The CDR3 bases are TGTGCCAGCAGCCAAAGGCAGGGGATGCGTGGCTACACCTTC. The full variable domain, with the rest looked up from reference TRBV14 and TRBJ1-2, is EAGVTQFPSHSVIEKGQTVTLRCDPISGHDNLYWYRRVMGKEIKFLLHFVKESKQDESGMPNNRFLAERTGGTYSTLKVQPAELEDSGVYFCASSQRQGMRGYTFGSGTRLTVV.

This clone was counted once. The rearrangement joins TRBV19 to TRBJ1-5; 12 bases line up with TRBD1. This CDR3 has 16 amino acids. V lost 6 bases, J lost 2 bases, and 5 bases stayed unmatched. Germline loops: CDR1 LNHDA, CDR2 SQIVND (reference sequence). The CDR3, as DNA: TGTGCCAGTAGCATCGGGACAGGGGGCGGCAATCAGCCCCAGCATTTT. The encoded protein is CASSIGTGGGNQPQHF.

The chain employs TRBV15 and TRBJ1-1; TRBD1 agrees at 9 bases. The CDR3 loop spans 17 amino acids. Germline assignment: CDR1 LNHNV and CDR2 YYDKDF (reference sequence). V was pared by 2 bases and J by 1 base, with 8 bases of the junction left unmatched. As DNA, the CDR3 is TGTGCCACCAGCAGACTGAGACAGGGGGGGTGGAACACTGAAGCTTTCTTT. Residues: CATSRLRQGGWNTEAFF.

The V call is TRBV19, the J call TRBJ1-5, with a tentative D call TRBD1 (5 bases). Germline V gives CDR1 LNHDA, CDR2 SQIVND (reference sequence). Trimming removed 5 bases at V and 0 bases at J, with 11 bases between. The CDR3 is made up of 15 amino acids. CDR3 coding DNA: TGTGCCAGTAGTCCGCGGGGGAGTAGCAATCAGCCCCAGCATTTT. It encodes CASSPRGSSNQPQHF. The full variable domain, rest sourced from reference TRBV19 and TRBJ1-5, is DGGITQSPKYLFRKEGQNVTLSCEQNLNHDAMYWYRQDPGQGLRLIYYSQIVNDFQKGDIAEGYSVSREKKESFPLTVTSAQKNPTAFYLCASSPRGSSNQPQHFGDGTRLSIL.

V and J are TRBV4-3 and TRBJ2-5; 10 nucleotides match TRBD2. The CDR3 has 17 amino acids. In germline, CDR1 is LGHNA, CDR2 YSLEER. Germline trimming cut 0 bases from V and 0 bases from J; bases unmatched to any gene: 4. The CDR3 sequence is CASSQDPSGGYQETQYF. The DNA of the CDR3 is TGCGCCAGCAGCCAAGATCCTAGCGGGGGATACCAAGAGACCCAGTACTTC.

The V gene is TRBV3-1 (or the pseudogene TRBV3-2), the J gene TRBJ2-7, with TRBD2 identical over 10 bases. Germline loops: CDR1 LGHDT, CDR2 YNNKEL (reference sequence). Trimming at V came to 1 base and at J to 0 bases, leaving 3 bases not matched to a gene. The CDR3 length is 16 residues. CDR3 bases: TGTGCCAGCAGCCAAGGTAGCGGGGGGCGCTCCTACGAGCAGTACTTC. This translates into CASSQGSGGRSYEQYF.

In its sample, this clone was seen once. The chain is built from TRBV6-2 or TRBV6-3 and TRBJ1-6; 7 bases are a match to TRBD1. CDR3 length: 15 residues. Germline V gene data show CDR1 as MNHEY and CDR2 as SVGEGT. Trimming removed 2 bases from V and 10 bases from J; junction bases left unmatched: 8. The CDR3 DNA reads TGTGCCAGCAGTTACGTGTCAGGGGGTGGCTCACCCCTCCACTTT. Translating it yields CASSYVSGGGSPLHF.

J is TRBJ2-5 and V is TRBV5-6, with D perhaps matching TRBD2 (5 bases). Germline CDR1 and CDR2: SGHDT and YYEEEE. V was clipped by 2 bases and J by 5 bases, with 13 bases between them. The CDR3 is 14 amino acids. CDR3 sequence: CASSFLGPGETQYF. The CDR3 DNA reads as TGTGCCAGCAGCTTCCTCGGCCCGGGGGAGACCCAGTACTTC.

V is TRBV27 and J is TRBJ1-2; 7 bases match TRBD1. The CDR3 loop spans 16 amino acids. CDR1 is MNHEY, CDR2 SMNVEV, per germline (reference sequence). V lost 0 bases, J lost 0 bases, and 4 bases stayed unmatched. The CDR3 coding sequence is TGTGCCAGCAGTTTATCTTTCCAGGGGGCTAACTATGGCTACACCTTC. Protein: CASSLSFQGANYGYTF.